The present T cell receptor (beta chain) was sequenced within a study of a mutant IDH1 vaccine in newly diagnosed glioma. Study-wide context: With temozolomide cycles, or 4-6 weeks after radiotherapy alone, vaccination was started.

From germline, CDR1 is SGHRS and CDR2 YFSETQ. The CDR3 runs to 15 residues. Trimming removed 3 bases from V and 2 bases from J, with 12 bases in between. Time point here: week 23, last vaccination. Vaccine doses each comprised 300 ug of mutant IDH1 20-mer peptide, with topical imiquimod. Only in-frame clones appear in the TCRdb table, and some are missing; sequencing was by immunoSEQ multiplex PCR. The table shows tens of thousands of clones, with about 80% occurring only once. In the case of this clone: The antigen remains unidentified.

The starting material was PBMCs, obtained from a glioma patient whose treatment included an IDH1 peptide vaccine. The rearrangement uses TRBV5-1 and TRBJ1-5; possible D gene TRBD1, 5 bases. The TCR was taken from a man aged 35-49 years with glioma. This CDR3 reads CASSYLGDGNQPQHF. The CDR3 DNA reads TGCGCCAGCAGCTATTTGGGGGACGGCAATCAGCCCCAGCATTTT.